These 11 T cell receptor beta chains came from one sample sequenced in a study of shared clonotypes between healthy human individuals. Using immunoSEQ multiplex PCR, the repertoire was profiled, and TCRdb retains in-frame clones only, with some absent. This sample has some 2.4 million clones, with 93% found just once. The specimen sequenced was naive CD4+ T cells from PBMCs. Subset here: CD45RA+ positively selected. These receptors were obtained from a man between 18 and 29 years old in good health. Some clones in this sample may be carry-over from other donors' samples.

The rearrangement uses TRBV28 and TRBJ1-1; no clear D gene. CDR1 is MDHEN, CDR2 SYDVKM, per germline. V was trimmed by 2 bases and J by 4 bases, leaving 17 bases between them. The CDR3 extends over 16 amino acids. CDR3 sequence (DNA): TGTGCCAGCAGTTTAGGTTGGGCTACGGGGAGCACTGAAGCTTTCTTT. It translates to CASSLGWATGSTEAFF.

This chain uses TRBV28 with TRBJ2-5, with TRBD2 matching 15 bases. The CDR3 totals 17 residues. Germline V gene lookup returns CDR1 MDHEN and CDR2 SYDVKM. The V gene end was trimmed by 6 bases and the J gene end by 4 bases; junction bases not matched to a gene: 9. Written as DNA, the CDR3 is TGTGCCAGCAGGATATCAAGGGGACTAGCGGGAGGAGAGACCCAGTACTTC. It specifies CASRISRGLAGGETQYF.

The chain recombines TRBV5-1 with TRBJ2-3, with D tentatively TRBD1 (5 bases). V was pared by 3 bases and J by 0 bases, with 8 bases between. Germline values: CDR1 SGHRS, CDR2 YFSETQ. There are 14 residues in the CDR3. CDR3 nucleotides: TGCGCCAGCAGCTCCAGGGCAAGCACAGATACGCAGTATTTT. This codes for CASSSRASTDTQYF.

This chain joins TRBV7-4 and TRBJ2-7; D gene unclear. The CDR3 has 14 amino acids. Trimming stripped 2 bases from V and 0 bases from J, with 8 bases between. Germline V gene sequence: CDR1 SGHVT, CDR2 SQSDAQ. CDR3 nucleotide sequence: TGTGCCAGCAGCTTAATCGACCACTCCTACGAGCAGTACTTC. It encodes CASSLIDHSYEQYF.

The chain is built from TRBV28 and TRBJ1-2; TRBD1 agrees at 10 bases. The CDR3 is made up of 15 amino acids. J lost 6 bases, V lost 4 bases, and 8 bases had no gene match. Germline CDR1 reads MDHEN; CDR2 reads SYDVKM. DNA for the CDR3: TGTGCCAGCAGTTCCCCTCGACAGGGGGCGCATGGCTACACCTTC. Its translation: CASSSPRQGAHGYTF.

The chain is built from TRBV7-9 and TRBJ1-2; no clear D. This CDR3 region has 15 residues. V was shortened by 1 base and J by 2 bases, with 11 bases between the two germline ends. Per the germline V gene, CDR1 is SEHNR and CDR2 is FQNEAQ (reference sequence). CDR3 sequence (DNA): TGTGCCAGCAGCTTAGGAGACCGGCCCAACTATGGCTACACCTTC. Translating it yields CASSLGDRPNYGYTF.

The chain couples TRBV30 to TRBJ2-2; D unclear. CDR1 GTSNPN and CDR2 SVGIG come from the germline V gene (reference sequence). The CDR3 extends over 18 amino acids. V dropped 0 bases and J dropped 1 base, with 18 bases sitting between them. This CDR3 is CAWSVYWRGSGNTGELFF. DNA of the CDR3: TGTGCCTGGAGTGTATATTGGCGAGGATCGGGGAACACCGGGGAGCTGTTTTTT.

CDR3 DNA sequence: TGCAGCGTTGCTTGGCCTGAAGCTTTCTTT. This translates into CSVAWPEAFF. This chain uses TRBV29-1 with TRBJ1-1, with D hard to call. The CDR3 contains 10 residues. V was trimmed by 4 bases and J by 6 bases, leaving 6 bases between them. Germline CDR1 SQVTM, CDR2 ANQGSEA.

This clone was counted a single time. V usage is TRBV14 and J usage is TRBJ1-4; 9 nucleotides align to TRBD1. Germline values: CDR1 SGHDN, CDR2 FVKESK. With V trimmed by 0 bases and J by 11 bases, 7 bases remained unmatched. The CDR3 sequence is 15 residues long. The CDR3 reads CASSQDGDRAGKLFF. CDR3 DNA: TGTGCCAGCAGCCAAGATGGGGACAGGGCGGGGAAACTGTTTTTT. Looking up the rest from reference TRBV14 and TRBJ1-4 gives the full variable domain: EAGVTQFPSHSVIEKGQTVTLRCDPISGHDNLYWYRRVMGKEIKFLLHFVKESKQDESGMPNNRFLAERTGGTYSTLKVQPAELEDSGVYFCASSQDGDRAGKLFFGSGTQLSVL.

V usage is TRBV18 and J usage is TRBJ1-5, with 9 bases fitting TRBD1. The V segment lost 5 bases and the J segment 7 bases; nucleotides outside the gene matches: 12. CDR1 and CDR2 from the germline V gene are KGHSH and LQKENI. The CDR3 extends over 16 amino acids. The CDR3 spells CASSDDGTGSRQPQHF. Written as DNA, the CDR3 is TGTGCCAGCTCAGACGACGGGACAGGGTCACGGCAGCCCCAGCATTTT.

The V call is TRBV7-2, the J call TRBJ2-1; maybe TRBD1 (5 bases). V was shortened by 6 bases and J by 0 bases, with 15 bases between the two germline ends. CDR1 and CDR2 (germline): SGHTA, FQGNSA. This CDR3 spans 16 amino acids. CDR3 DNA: TGTGCCAGCAGTCAAACCAGGGAAAGCTCCTACAATGAGCAGTTCTTC. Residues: CASSQTRESSYNEQFF.